This TCR beta chain comes out of a study of CD8+ T cells in alopecia areata (dated by TCRdb to the late 2010s). Looking at the study overall: Treated patients were enrolled in an open-label pilot trial of oral tofacitinib, 5 to 10 mg twice daily, for moderate-to-severe alopecia areata. Patients stayed on tofacitinib for 6 to 18 months and then had 6 months of follow-up off drug so that delayed response and recurrence could be assessed. Disease severity in treated patients was measured with the SALT score, which quantifies the percentage of affected scalp surface area. RNA was obtained with the PAXgene miRNA kit for fixed scalp, the miRNeasy kit for PBMCs, and the RNeasy kit for mouse skin. Patients on tofacitinib were biopsied at baseline and after 4 and 24 weeks of treatment, and several of the patients also had a later scalp biopsy. To study T cell clonal expansion in alopecia areata, the researchers applied high-throughput TCRbeta sequencing to both the C3H/HeJ mouse model and human patients. Scalp clonality was compared among normal scalp (n=4), patchy alopecia areata scalp (n=8), and alopecia totalis/universalis scalp (n=8). TCRbeta CDR3 regions were amplified by immunoSEQ multiplex PCR using 35 Vbeta forward and 13 Jbeta reverse primers. Human TCRbeta sequencing covered scalp tissue and sorted CD4+ and CD8+ peripheral blood T cells from patchy and totalis/universalis alopecia areata patients and healthy controls. Broad study findings and their caveats: Shared TCR sequences between patients were less evident than in mice, which may be partly attributable to HLA diversity in the patient population. Scalp clonality and the number of expanded CD8+ clones among the top 100 scalp clones were significantly decreased by tofacitinib. The treated cohort was small, with a single nonresponder, so links between baseline CD8+ expansion and response need larger studies. During tofacitinib treatment, many expanded lesional clones stuck around in both scalp and blood, and this persistence may partly explain why relapse happens after treatment is stopped. Lesional scalp, especially in alopecia totalis/universalis, showed higher clonality and more expanded CD8+ clones than normal scalp, suggesting antigenic drive. Resident alphabeta T cells in normal human skin are also sequenced, complicating scalp TCR repertoire analysis, unlike mouse skin dominated by gammadelta T cells.

The library was obtained by the immunoSEQ multiplex PCR assay. To provide template for TCR sequencing, every sample had RNA extracted and reverse transcribed into cDNA. SuperScript III was used to make first-strand cDNA, primed with a 2:1 mix of oligo-dT and random hexamers. Amplification bias was assessed with a synthetic immune receptor repertoire, and residual bias was removed computationally. The paper's data handling went like this. Raw reads were preprocessed for error removal, and CDR3 was defined according to IMGT conventions as running from the conserved cysteine to phenylalanine. To get clonality, Shannon entropy was normalized by log2 of the number of productive unique TCRs and the result was subtracted from 1. Whether each scalp clone was CD4 or CD8 was inferred by checking scalp TCRbeta sequences against the CD4 and CD8 repertoires from sorted blood. Imported from immuneACCESS, the table was reduced by TCRdb to in-frame sequences with V and J called. These copies leave out some clones; in studies compared against another copy, an unresolved V gene accounts for under half, and the cause of the remainder is not known. V and J calls and clone size come straight from that table; D and trimming were deduced from the DNA. Present in this sample are about 76,000 clones, around 66% of which were seen just once. Roughly a quarter of the sample goes to the ten largest clones.

This clone was observed at least ten times. Its target antigen remains unknown. Base qualities are not provided; no much larger clone lies one nucleotide away. The germline V gene specifies SNHLY as CDR1 and FYNNEI as CDR2. The junction carries 8 bases between V and J, which are trimmed by 0 bases and 0 bases respectively. Spanning cysteine to phenylalanine, the CDR3 consists of 16 amino acids. Kept here is only the CDR3 DNA, which spans 48 bases and is read in frame from base 1. Per the publication, the time point label means: 20 to 30 weeks on oral tofacitinib. The treatment or condition label, read with the paper, signifies: oral pan-JAK inhibitor, 5-10 mg twice daily. Peripheral blood and lesional scalp punch biopsies were obtained from patients with alopecia areata. PBMCs were isolated by density centrifugation and stained for CD3, CD4 and CD8, and CD4+ and CD8+ T cells were sorted on a FACSAria.

The V and J genes are TRBV2 and TRBJ2-2; the D gene is possibly TRBD1, with 6 bases matching. This receptor was obtained from a human donor with alopecia areata. Sequencing used CD8+ T cells sorted from blood, obtained at week 24, from a patient treated with tofacitinib. The bases read TGTGCCAGCAGTGAAGCCACAGGGACGAACACCGGGGAGCTGTTTTTT. It specifies CASSEATGTNTGELFF.